This record covers a single T cell receptor (beta chain). Its antigen is unknown. CDR1 and CDR2 (germline): SGHNT, YYREEE (reference sequence). The CDR3 totals 14 residues. The V gene lost 0 bases and the J gene lost 1 base, with 4 bases spanning the gap. The data were produced by immunoSEQ multiplex PCR, yet TCRdb's version contains in-frame clones alone and is incomplete. The data contain roughly 650,000 clones, approximately 97% of them singletons. These data originate in a study of shared clonotypes between healthy human individuals. Study outcomes and limitations: Estimated richness was generally greater in naive than memory subsets.

The V gene is TRBV5-4, the J gene TRBJ2-2; unclear D gene. Sequencing used naive CD4+ T cells sorted from blood. Subset of the sample: CD45RA+ positively selected. The TCR originated in a woman aged 25 to 45 in good health. The chain's CDR3 is CASSLVGNTGELFF. The CDR3 DNA is TGTGCCAGCAGCTTGGTGGGGAACACCGGGGAGCTGTTTTTT.